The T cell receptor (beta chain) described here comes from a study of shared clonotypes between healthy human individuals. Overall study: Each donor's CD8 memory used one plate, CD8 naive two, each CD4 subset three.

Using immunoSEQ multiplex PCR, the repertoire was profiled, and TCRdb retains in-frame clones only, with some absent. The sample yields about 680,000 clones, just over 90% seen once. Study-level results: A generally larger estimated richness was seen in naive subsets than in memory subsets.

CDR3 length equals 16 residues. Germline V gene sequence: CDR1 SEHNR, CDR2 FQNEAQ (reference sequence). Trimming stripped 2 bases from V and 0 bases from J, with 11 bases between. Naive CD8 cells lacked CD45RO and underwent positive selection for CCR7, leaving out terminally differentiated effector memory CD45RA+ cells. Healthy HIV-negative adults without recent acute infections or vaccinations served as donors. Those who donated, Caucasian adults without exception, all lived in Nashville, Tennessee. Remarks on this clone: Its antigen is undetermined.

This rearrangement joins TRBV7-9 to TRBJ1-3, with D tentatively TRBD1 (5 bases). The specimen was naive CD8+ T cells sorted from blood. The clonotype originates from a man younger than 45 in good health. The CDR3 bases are TGTGCCAGCAGCTTAAAGGGGCAGAGCTCTGGAAACACCATATATTTT. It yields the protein CASSLKGQSSGNTIYF.